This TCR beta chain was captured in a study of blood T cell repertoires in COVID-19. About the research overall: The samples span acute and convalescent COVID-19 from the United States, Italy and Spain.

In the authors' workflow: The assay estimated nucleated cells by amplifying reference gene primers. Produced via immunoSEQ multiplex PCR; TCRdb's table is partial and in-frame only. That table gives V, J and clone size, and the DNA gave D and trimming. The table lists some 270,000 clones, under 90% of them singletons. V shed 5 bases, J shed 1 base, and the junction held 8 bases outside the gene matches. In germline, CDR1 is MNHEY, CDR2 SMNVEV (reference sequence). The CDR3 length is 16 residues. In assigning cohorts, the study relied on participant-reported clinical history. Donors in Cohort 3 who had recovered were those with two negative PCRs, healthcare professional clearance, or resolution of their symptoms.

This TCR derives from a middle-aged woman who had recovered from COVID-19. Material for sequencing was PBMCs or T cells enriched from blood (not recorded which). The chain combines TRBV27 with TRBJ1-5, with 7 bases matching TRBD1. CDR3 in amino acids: CASSPRQGWSNQPQHF. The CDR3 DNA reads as TGTGCCAGCAGTCCACGACAGGGATGGAGCAATCAGCCCCAGCATTTT.